The source of this T cell receptor (beta chain) is a study of T cell changes during pregnancy in multiple sclerosis. Method: immunoSEQ multiplex PCR; TCRdb's copy keeps in-frame clones and lacks some. The data hold about 87,000 clones, with around 95% observed a single time. The CDR3 loop spans 13 amino acids. With 3 bases removed from V and 9 bases from J, the gap between germline ends came to 11 bases. The germline gives CDR1 LNHDA, CDR2 SQIVND (reference sequence). This sequence originates from a female donor in good health, enrolled as a control in a pregnancy study. The sample consisted of peripheral blood, taken in the third trimester of pregnancy. The gene calls are TRBV19 and TRBJ2-2, with TRBD2 as a possible D gene (5 bases). CDR3 coding DNA: TGTGCCAGTAGTATTGGGAGAGAGTGGGAGCTGTTTTTT. Translation gives CASSIGREWELFF.